The 15 T cell receptor beta chains below were found in one sample sequenced in a study of response to subunit inactivated influenza vaccine. TCRdb independently ran MiXCR on the RT-PCR reads; one entry per CDR3 protein. Of under 750,000 distinct CDR3 sequences in the sample, about 12% were seen once. The input for sequencing was PBMCs from blood, taken on the day of vaccination. These receptor sequences come from a man aged 50-59 years who received an inactivated influenza vaccine.

This clonotype was found a few times. The chain carries TRBV20-1 and TRBJ2-7; D unresolved. The CDR3 has 13 residues. Trimming shortened V by 6 bases and J by 0 bases, and 12 bases separated the two germline ends. The germline V gene has CDR1 DFQATT and CDR2 SNEGSKA (reference sequence). The DNA of the CDR3 is TGCAGTGCGGAGACAAGGGACTCCTACGAGCAGTACTTC. It yields the protein CSAETRDSYEQYF.

This clonotype was seen only a few times. This chain uses TRBV15 with TRBJ2-1; D might be TRBD2 (5 bases). The CDR3 consists of 17 residues. Germline assignment: CDR1 LNHNV and CDR2 YYDKDF (reference sequence). V lost 0 bases and J 9 bases, leaving 21 bases between the germline ends. The CDR3 loop is CATSRDVLLAGGVEQFF. CDR3 in DNA: TGTGCCACCAGCAGAGATGTTTTGCTAGCTGGTGGTGTTGAGCAGTTCTTC.

This clonotype was observed at least ten times. The rearrangement links TRBV29-1 to TRBJ1-2, with D unclear. Germline V gives CDR1 SQVTM, CDR2 ANQGSEA. The V gene lost 5 bases and the J gene lost 0 bases, with 10 bases spanning the gap. The length of the CDR3 is 13 residues. The DNA of the CDR3 is TGCAGCGTTTTTTCGCCTACTAACTATGGCTACACCTTC. Translation: CSVFSPTNYGYTF. Variable domain in full (rest from reference TRBV29-1 and TRBJ1-2): SAVISQKPSRDICQRGTSLTIQCQVDSQVTMMFWYRQQPGQSLTLIATANQGSEATYESGFVIDKFPISRPNLTFSTLTVSNMSPEDSSIYLCSVFSPTNYGYTFGSGTRLTVV.

In its sample, this clonotype was seen a few times. The chain joins TRBV11-2 to TRBJ2-2, with TRBD1 as a possible D gene (6 bases). V shed 1 base and J shed 0 bases, with 9 bases lying between them. Germline V CDR1 and CDR2: SGHAT, FQNNGV. The CDR3 covers 16 residues. The CDR3 protein is CASSLGQGSNTGELFF. Here the CDR3 DNA reads TGTGCCAGCAGCTTAGGGCAGGGGTCGAACACCGGGGAGCTGTTTTTT.

This clonotype was recorded at least ten times. The chain combines TRBV11-2 with TRBJ2-3; D unresolved. The germline CDR1 and CDR2 sequences are SGHAT and FQNNGV. Trimming cost V 2 bases and J 10 bases, with 10 bases left between them. The CDR3 extends over 12 amino acids. The CDR3 loop is CASSLTSRPQYF. Here the CDR3 DNA reads TGTGCCAGCAGCTTAACCTCGAGGCCGCAGTATTTT. Variable domain in full (rest from reference TRBV11-2 and TRBJ2-3): EAGVAQSPRYKIIEKRQSVAFWCNPISGHATLYWYQQILGQGPKLLIQFQNNGVVDDSQLPKDRFSAERLKGVDSTLKIQPAKLEDSAVYLCASSLTSRPQYFGPGTRLTVL.

The chain links TRBV6-2 or TRBV6-3 to TRBJ2-7; D call uncertain. The V gene's germline CDR1 is MNHEY and CDR2 SVGEGT. CDR3 size: 16 residues. The V gene lost 0 bases and the J gene lost 2 bases, with 14 bases spanning the gap. The CDR3 sequence: CASSYSYSYITYEQYF. The DNA for the CDR3 is TGTGCCAGCAGTTACTCGTACAGTTACATCACCTACGAGCAGTACTTC.

This clonotype was recorded at least ten times. The rearrangement joins TRBV7-7 to TRBJ2-3, with 10 bases fitting TRBD2. The CDR3 is 15 amino acids. The V gene end was trimmed by 5 bases and the J gene end by 0 bases; junction bases not matched to a gene: 2. From germline, CDR1 is SSHAT and CDR2 FNYEAQ (reference sequence). As DNA, the CDR3 is TGTGCCAGCAGCGAGACTAGCGGGAGCACAGATACGCAGTATTTT. It yields the protein CASSETSGSTDTQYF.

This sequence joins TRBV28 and TRBJ1-5; 9 bases map to TRBD1. In germline, CDR1 is MDHEN, CDR2 SYDVKM. This CDR3 has 18 residues. Germline trimming cut 4 bases from V and 2 bases from J; bases unmatched to any gene: 12. Written as DNA, the CDR3 is TGTGCCAGCAGTTCTCTCCGGGACAGGGATTCGCGCAATCAGCCCCAGCATTTT. Its protein is CASSSLRDRDSRNQPQHF. Complete variable domain (other parts from reference TRBV28 and TRBJ1-5): DVKVTQSSRYLVKRTGEKVFLECVQDMDHENMFWYRQDPGLGLRLIYFSYDVKMKEKGDIPEGYSVSREKKERFSLILESASTNQTSMYLCASSSLRDRDSRNQPQHFGDGTRLSIL.

The gene calls are TRBV29-1 and TRBJ2-5, with TRBD1 matching 7 bases. J was trimmed by 5 bases and V by 7 bases; bases with no gene match: 7. This CDR3 contains 12 residues. Germline CDR1 and CDR2: SQVTM and ANQGSEA. CDR3 residues: CSADRVGETQYF. DNA for the CDR3: TGCAGCGCCGACAGGGTCGGGGAGACCCAGTACTTC.

As for this clonotype: The junction does not match germline at one end; this may be a read error. The chain carries TRBV20-1 and TRBJ2-3; perhaps TRBD2 as D (5 bases). This CDR3 is 12 amino acids long. CDR1 is DFQATT, CDR2 SNEGSKA, per germline (reference sequence). CDR3 coding DNA: TGCAGTGCTGGAGGCCCGCCAGATATGCAGTATTTT. Amino acids: CSAGGPPDMQYF.

This clonotype was picked up a small number of times. V usage is TRBV20-1 and J usage is TRBJ2-3; weak D call: TRBD1 (5 bases). The germline gives CDR1 DFQATT, CDR2 SNEGSKA (reference sequence). Trimming shortened V by 1 base and J by 2 bases, and 13 bases separated the two germline ends. The CDR3 has 15 amino acids. The CDR3 sequence: CSARALDSNTDTQYF. The CDR3 DNA follows: TGCAGTGCTAGAGCGCTAGACAGTAACACAGATACGCAGTATTTT.

V usage is TRBV12-3 or TRBV12-4 and J usage is TRBJ2-7, with 10 nucleotides matching TRBD2. This CDR3 has 15 amino acids. Trimming cost V 5 bases and J 2 bases; bases outside gene matches: 6. The CDR3 sequence: CASSPLAGAPYEQYF. CDR3 nucleotides: TGTGCCAGCAGTCCTCTAGCGGGGGCCCCCTACGAGCAGTACTTC.

The rearrangement joins TRBV7-9 to TRBJ2-7, with 7 bases identical to TRBD1. Germline V lookup: CDR1 SEHNR, CDR2 FQNEAQ (reference sequence). V was pared by 3 bases and J by 7 bases, with 9 bases of the junction left unmatched. CDR3 size: 14 residues. The CDR3 here is CASSLSRQGEEQYF. DNA for the CDR3: TGTGCCAGCAGCTTGTCCCGACAGGGTGAAGAGCAGTACTTC.

This clonotype was found a few times. The CDR3 protein is CASSYSGTGGWNEQFF. Written as DNA, the CDR3 is TGTGCCAGCAGTTACTCCGGGACAGGGGGTTGGAATGAGCAGTTCTTC. The V call is TRBV6-2 or TRBV6-3, the J call TRBJ2-1; 11 nucleotides line up with TRBD1. The junction had 5 bases not matched to a gene; V was cut back by 0 bases and J by 7 bases. CDR3 length equals 16 residues. Germline V gene lookup returns CDR1 MNHEY and CDR2 SVGEGT.

This clonotype was seen a few times. Here the CDR3 reads CASSRRRWGNEKLFF. The CDR3 bases are TGTGCCAGCTCACGCCGTCGGTGGGGAAATGAAAAACTGTTTTTT. The chain employs TRBV18 and TRBJ1-4, with D hard to call. Between the trimmed V and J ends, which lost 4 bases and 5 bases, there was a span of 14 bases. CDR1 is KGHSH and CDR2 is LQKENI in the germline V gene. The CDR3 length is 15 residues.